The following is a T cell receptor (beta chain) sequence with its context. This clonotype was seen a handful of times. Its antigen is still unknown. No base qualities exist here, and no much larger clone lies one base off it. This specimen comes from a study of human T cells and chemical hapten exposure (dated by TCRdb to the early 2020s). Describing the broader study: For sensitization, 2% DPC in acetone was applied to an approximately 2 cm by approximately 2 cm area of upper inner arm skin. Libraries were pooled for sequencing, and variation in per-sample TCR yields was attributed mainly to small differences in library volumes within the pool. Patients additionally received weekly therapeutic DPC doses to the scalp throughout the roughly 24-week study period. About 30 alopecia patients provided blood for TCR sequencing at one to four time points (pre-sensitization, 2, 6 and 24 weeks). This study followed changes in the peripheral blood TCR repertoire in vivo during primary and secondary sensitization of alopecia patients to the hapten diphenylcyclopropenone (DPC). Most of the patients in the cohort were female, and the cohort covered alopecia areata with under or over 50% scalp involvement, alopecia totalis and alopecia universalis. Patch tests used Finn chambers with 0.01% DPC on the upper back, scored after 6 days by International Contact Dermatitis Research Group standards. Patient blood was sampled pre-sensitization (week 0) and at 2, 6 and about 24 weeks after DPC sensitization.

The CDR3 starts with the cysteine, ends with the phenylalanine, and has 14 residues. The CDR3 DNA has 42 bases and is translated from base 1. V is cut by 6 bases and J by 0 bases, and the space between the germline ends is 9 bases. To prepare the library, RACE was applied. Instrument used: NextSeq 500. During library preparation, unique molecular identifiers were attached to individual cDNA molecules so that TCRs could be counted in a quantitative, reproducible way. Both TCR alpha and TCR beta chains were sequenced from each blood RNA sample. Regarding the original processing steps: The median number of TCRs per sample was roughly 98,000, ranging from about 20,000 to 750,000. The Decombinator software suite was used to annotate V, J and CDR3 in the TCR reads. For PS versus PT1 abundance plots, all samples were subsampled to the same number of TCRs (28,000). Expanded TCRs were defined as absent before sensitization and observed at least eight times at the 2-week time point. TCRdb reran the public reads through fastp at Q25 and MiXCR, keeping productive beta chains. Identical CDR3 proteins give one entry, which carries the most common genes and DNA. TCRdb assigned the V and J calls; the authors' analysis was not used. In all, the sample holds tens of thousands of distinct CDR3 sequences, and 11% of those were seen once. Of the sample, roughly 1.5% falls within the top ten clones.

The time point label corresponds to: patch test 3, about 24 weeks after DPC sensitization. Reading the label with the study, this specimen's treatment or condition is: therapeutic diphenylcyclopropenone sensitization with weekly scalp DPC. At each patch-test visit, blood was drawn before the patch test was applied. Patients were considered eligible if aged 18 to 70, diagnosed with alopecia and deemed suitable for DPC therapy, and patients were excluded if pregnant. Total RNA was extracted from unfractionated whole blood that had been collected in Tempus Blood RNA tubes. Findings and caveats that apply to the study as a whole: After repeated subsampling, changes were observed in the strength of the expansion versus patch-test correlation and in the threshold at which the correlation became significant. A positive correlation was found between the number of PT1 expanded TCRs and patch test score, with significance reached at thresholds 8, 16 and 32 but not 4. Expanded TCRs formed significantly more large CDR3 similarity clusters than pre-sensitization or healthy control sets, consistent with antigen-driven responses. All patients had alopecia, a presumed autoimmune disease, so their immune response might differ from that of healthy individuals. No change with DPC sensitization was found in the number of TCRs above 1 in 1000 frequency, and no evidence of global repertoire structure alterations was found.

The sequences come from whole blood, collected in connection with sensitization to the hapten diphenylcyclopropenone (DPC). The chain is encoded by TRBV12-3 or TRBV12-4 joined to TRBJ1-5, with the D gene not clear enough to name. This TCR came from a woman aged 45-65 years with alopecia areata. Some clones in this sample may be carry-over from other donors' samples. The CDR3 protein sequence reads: CASSQELSNQPQHF. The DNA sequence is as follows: TGTGCCAGCAGCCAAGAACTTAGCAATCAGCCCCAGCATTTT.